These 29 T cell receptor beta chains came from one sample sequenced in a study of blood T cell repertoires in COVID-19. Repertoires were generated with immunoSEQ multiplex PCR, while TCRdb's copy carries only in-frame clones and drops some. The sample includes about 110,000 clones, 70% to 90% of them seen just once. Material: peripheral blood. These receptors were obtained from a woman aged 70-85 years who had recovered from COVID-19.

This sequence joins TRBV27 and TRBJ1-1; D not certain. Germline V gene lookup returns CDR1 MNHEY and CDR2 SMNVEV (reference sequence). The CDR3 consists of 15 residues. The ends were cut back, 5 bases at V and 0 bases at J, with 13 bases in the middle. This CDR3 is CASSPSRWMNTEAFF. The CDR3 DNA reads as TGTGCCAGCAGTCCTAGTCGGTGGATGAACACTGAAGCTTTCTTT.

The chain links TRBV9 to TRBJ2-3, with TRBD1 matching over 7 bases. The CDR3 runs 14 residues. Germline CDR1 SGDLS, CDR2 YYNGEE. Trimming took 4 bases from V and 2 from J; bases not matched to a gene: 4. The CDR3 coding sequence is TGTGCCAGCAGCTCTGACAGGGTCACAGATACGCAGTATTTT. This codes for CASSSDRVTDTQYF.

The chain carries TRBV6-5 and TRBJ1-4; TRBD1 is a possible D gene (5 bases). V lost 8 bases and J 8 bases, leaving 18 bases between the germline ends. The germline V gene encodes CDR1 MNHEY and CDR2 SVGAGI. The CDR3 is 14 amino acids. CDR3 sequence: CASSRGRGWEKLFF. The CDR3 DNA sequence: TGTGCCAGCTCACGAGGAAGGGGTTGGGAAAAACTGTTTTTT.

V gene TRBV24-1 combines with J gene TRBJ1-1; no firm D call. Trimming pared 2 bases from V and 1 base from J, leaving 10 bases between. The CDR3 runs 15 residues. Germline lookup yields CDR1 KGHDR and CDR2 SFDVKD. The CDR3 DNA follows: TGTGCCACCAGTGATTCGCTAACGGGGAACACTGAAGCTTTCTTT. Protein sequence: CATSDSLTGNTEAFF.

The chain joins TRBV4-3 to TRBJ2-3; 7 bases align to TRBD2. Germline V CDR1 and CDR2: LGHNA, YSLEER. V gave up 1 base and J gave up 1 base; unmatched junction bases: 8. The CDR3 covers 17 residues. For the CDR3, the DNA is TGCGCCAGCAGCCAAGGCCCTAGCGGAGGCCGCACAGATACGCAGTATTTT. Protein: CASSQGPSGGRTDTQYF.

The chain carries TRBV7-2 and TRBJ1-2, with 7 bases lining up with TRBD1. This CDR3 has 15 residues. Germline V lookup: CDR1 SGHTA, CDR2 FQGNSA. The V segment lost 1 base and the J segment 4 bases; nucleotides outside the gene matches: 6. The CDR3 DNA reads TGTGCCAGCAGCTTAGTCGGAGGGGGCAGCTATGGCTACACCTTC. This gives the protein CASSLVGGGSYGYTF.

J is TRBJ2-6 and V is TRBV18; D is perhaps TRBD2 (5 bases). Trimming left V 1 base short and J 10 bases short, with 14 bases between. Germline V gives CDR1 KGHSH, CDR2 LQKENI. The CDR3 length is 15 residues. CDR3 loop: CASSPLPWEINVLTF. Written as DNA, the CDR3 is TGTGCCAGCTCACCACTACCCTGGGAGATAAACGTCCTGACTTTC.

This chain uses TRBV7-2 with TRBJ2-1; 8 nucleotides line up with TRBD2. Germline V gives CDR1 SGHTA, CDR2 FQGNSA. The CDR3 sequence is 14 residues long. The junction had 5 bases not matched to a gene; V was cut back by 4 bases and J by 6 bases. The CDR3: CASSSRRGGNEQFF. CDR3 DNA: TGTGCCAGCAGCTCGCGCCGGGGGGGCAATGAGCAGTTCTTC.

The chain recombines TRBV15 with TRBJ1-2, with D maybe TRBD1 (6 bases). V was clipped by 5 bases and J by 4 bases, with 11 bases between them. The CDR3 has 13 residues. The germline gives CDR1 LNHNV, CDR2 YYDKDF (reference sequence). The CDR3 DNA is TGTGCCACCAGCCCCGGACAGTCCTATGGCTACACCTTC. Residues: CATSPGQSYGYTF.

CDR3 DNA: TGTGCCAGCAGCTTTGGGTCGACTAATAACTATGGCTACACCTTC. Amino acid sequence: CASSFGSTNNYGYTF. V is TRBV7-2 and J is TRBJ1-2, with no clear D. Per germline, CDR1 SGHTA and CDR2 FQGNSA. Trimming took off 3 bases at V and 1 base at J, with 12 bases between the two ends. The CDR3 length is 15 residues.

The CDR3 DNA reads as TGTGCCACCCACGGGACAGGGACTTACGAGCAGTACTTC. Translation: CATHGTGTYEQYF. The chain has TRBV2 and TRBJ2-7; 9 bases fit TRBD1. The length of the CDR3 is 13 residues. Germline values: CDR1 SNHLY, CDR2 FYNNEI. J was trimmed by 4 bases and V by 10 bases; bases with no gene match: 8. The variable domain in full, with the rest retrieved from reference TRBV2 and TRBJ2-7, is EPEVTQTPSHQVTQMGQEVILRCVPISNHLYFYWYRQILGQKVEFLVSFYNNEISEKSEIFDDQFSVERPDGSNFTLKIRSTKLEDSAMYFCATHGTGTYEQYFGPGTRLTVT.

The rearrangement links TRBV2 to TRBJ2-1; TRBD2 might be the D (5 bases). Germline V lookup: CDR1 SNHLY, CDR2 FYNNEI. Trimming removed 6 bases at V and 10 bases at J, with 16 bases between. The CDR3 runs to 13 residues. CDR3 DNA sequence: TGTGCCAGCAGGCCCTATCAGTCGGGGGAGCAGTTCTTC. Translation gives CASRPYQSGEQFF.

V is TRBV28 and J is TRBJ2-7, with 8 bases fitting TRBD1. The V gene end was trimmed by 3 bases and the J gene end by 3 bases; junction bases not matched to a gene: 7. Per the germline V gene, CDR1 is MDHEN and CDR2 is SYDVKM. This CDR3 contains 15 residues. Written as DNA, the CDR3 is TGTGCCAGCAGTTTGGCAGGGGGCACGGTCTACGAGCAGTACTTC. Protein: CASSLAGGTVYEQYF.

This chain joins TRBV7-9 and TRBJ1-5, with D maybe TRBD1 (5 bases). CDR1 is SEHNR and CDR2 is FQNEAQ in the germline V gene (reference sequence). Trimming took off 3 bases at V and 3 bases at J, with 9 bases between the two ends. The CDR3 extends over 14 amino acids. CDR3: CASSFGGVNQPQHF. For the CDR3, the DNA is TGTGCCAGCAGCTTTGGGGGGGTCAATCAGCCCCAGCATTTT.

The chain links TRBV30 to TRBJ1-6, with TRBD1 identical over 11 bases. Looked up from germline, CDR1 is GTSNPN and CDR2 is SVGIG (reference sequence). V lost 5 bases to trimming and J lost 10 bases; unmatched junction nucleotides: 7. There are 14 residues in the CDR3. DNA for the CDR3: TGTGCCTGGCAGGACAGGGGGCTTCGGTCACCCCTCCACTTT. Amino acids: CAWQDRGLRSPLHF.

The chain carries TRBV20-1 and TRBJ1-2, with a weak D call TRBD1 (5 bases). The ends were cut back, 4 bases at V and 12 bases at J, with 15 bases in the middle. There are 11 residues in the CDR3. Germline lookup yields CDR1 DFQATT and CDR2 SNEGSKA (reference sequence). For the CDR3, the DNA is TGCAGTGCTATGTTCGGAGGGGCTCACACCTTC. This encodes CSAMFGGAHTF.

J is TRBJ2-2 and V is TRBV6-5; 7 bases fit TRBD1. CDR1 and CDR2 from the germline V gene are MNHEY and SVGAGI. The CDR3 loop spans 14 amino acids. Trimming removed 6 bases from V and 5 bases from J; junction bases left unmatched: 6. The CDR3 nucleotides are TGTGCCAGCAGAAACAGGGGTCAAACCGGGGAGCTGTTTTTT. Translated: CASRNRGQTGELFF.

The chain recombines TRBV5-5 with TRBJ1-2; 8 positions match TRBD1. The germline V gene encodes CDR1 SGHKS and CDR2 YYEKEE (reference sequence). The J segment lost 8 bases and the V segment lost 1 base, leaving 7 bases of the junction unmatched. The CDR3 totals 14 residues. CDR3 loop: CASSLRDRRVGYTF. CDR3 DNA: TGTGCCAGCAGCTTGCGGGACAGGAGGGTAGGCTACACCTTC.

The rearrangement links TRBV5-5 to TRBJ2-6; D call uncertain. The V gene lost 3 bases and the J gene lost 0 bases, with 13 bases spanning the gap. Germline V lookup: CDR1 SGHKS, CDR2 YYEKEE (reference sequence). The CDR3 is 17 residues long. The CDR3 nucleotides read TGTGCCAGCAGCTCTTATTATCTGTTCTCTGGGGCCAACGTCCTGACTTTC. It yields the protein CASSSYYLFSGANVLTF.

This chain links TRBV19 with TRBJ2-3; TRBD2 might be the D (6 bases). V was trimmed by 4 bases and J by 2 bases, leaving 13 bases between them. CDR1 LNHDA and CDR2 SQIVND come from the germline V gene (reference sequence). This CDR3 comprises 15 residues. The CDR3 reads CASSTLTSTTDTQYF. The CDR3 region has the DNA TGTGCCAGTAGTACCCTGACTAGTACCACAGATACGCAGTATTTT.

The chain combines TRBV5-4 with TRBJ2-3, with 9 positions matching TRBD2. Germline V gene lookup returns CDR1 SGHNT and CDR2 YYREEE (reference sequence). The CDR3 sequence is 14 residues long. V shed 2 bases, J shed 11 bases, and the junction held 9 bases outside the gene matches. The CDR3 region is CASSFWTSATGQYF. The DNA of the CDR3 is TGTGCCAGCAGCTTTTGGACTAGCGCCACGGGGCAGTATTTT.

This chain uses TRBV24-1 with TRBJ2-1; 9 bases agree with TRBD1. Germline V gene sequence: CDR1 KGHDR, CDR2 SFDVKD. V shed 5 bases and J 9 bases; nucleotides not matched to a gene: 7. The CDR3 has 14 residues. The CDR3 region has the DNA TGTGCCACCAGTGCCCCGGGACAGGGCGGTGAGCAGTTCTTC. Translation: CATSAPGQGGEQFF.

V gene TRBV2 combines with J gene TRBJ1-1; TRBD1 agrees at 9 bases. The CDR3 extends over 17 amino acids. The germline CDR1 and CDR2 sequences are SNHLY and FYNNEI. J was trimmed by 4 bases and V by 4 bases; bases with no gene match: 13. The CDR3 DNA follows: TGTGCCAGCAGTGGTGCCCTAACAGGGGGCGGCGTCACTGAAGCTTTCTTT. It specifies CASSGALTGGGVTEAFF. Drawing the rest from reference TRBV2 and TRBJ1-1, the complete variable domain is EPEVTQTPSHQVTQMGQEVILRCVPISNHLYFYWYRQILGQKVEFLVSFYNNEISEKSEIFDDQFSVERPDGSNFTLKIRSTKLEDSAMYFCASSGALTGGGVTEAFFGQGTRLTVV.

The gene calls are TRBV29-1 and TRBJ2-5; D remains ambiguous. The germline V and J ends were trimmed by 7 bases and 0 bases, with 6 bases remaining between them. This CDR3 has 11 amino acids. The germline gives CDR1 SQVTM, CDR2 ANQGSEA. The CDR3 coding sequence is TGCAGCGGACTGTACCAAGAGACCCAGTACTTC. This sequence encodes CSGLYQETQYF.

This clone was seen a single time. V usage is TRBV6-5 and J usage is TRBJ2-7; 9 nucleotides agree with TRBD1. Germline CDR1 is MNHEY and CDR2 is SVGAGI. The length of the CDR3 is 13 residues. V shed 3 bases, J shed 6 bases, and the junction held 3 bases outside the gene matches. The CDR3 nucleotides are TGTGCCAGCAGTTATTGGGACAGGGCCGAGCAGTACTTC. Encoded protein: CASSYWDRAEQYF.

V usage is TRBV2 and J usage is TRBJ1-6; 8 bases align to TRBD1. The germline V gene encodes CDR1 SNHLY and CDR2 FYNNEI. J gave up 9 bases and V 6 bases, and 7 bases lay outside the gene matches. The CDR3 contains 14 residues. CDR3 nucleotide sequence: TGTGCCAGCAGCGCCACGACAGGGGTTTCACCCCTCCACTTT. As protein: CASSATTGVSPLHF. The whole variable domain, remainder taken from reference TRBV2 and TRBJ1-6, is EPEVTQTPSHQVTQMGQEVILRCVPISNHLYFYWYRQILGQKVEFLVSFYNNEISEKSEIFDDQFSVERPDGSNFTLKIRSTKLEDSAMYFCASSATTGVSPLHFGNGTRLTVT.

V and J are TRBV28 and TRBJ1-4; the match to TRBD1 covers 8 bases. CDR1 is MDHEN and CDR2 is SYDVKM in the germline V gene. Trimming cost V 5 bases and J 0 bases; bases outside gene matches: 8. The CDR3 runs to 17 residues. CDR3 nucleotides: TGTGCCAGCAGTCCTAGACAGGGGTCCGCAACTAATGAAAAACTGTTTTTT. Translated: CASSPRQGSATNEKLFF.

The chain recombines TRBV4-1 with TRBJ2-2; 12 bases align to TRBD1. Per the germline V gene, CDR1 is MGHRA and CDR2 is YSYEKL. Unmatched junction bases numbered 6, after V lost 3 bases and J lost 7 bases. The CDR3 has 16 residues. The CDR3 sequence: CASSQGQGALGGELFF. The CDR3 DNA reads as TGCGCCAGCAGCCAGGGACAGGGGGCGCTGGGCGGGGAGCTGTTTTTT.

The chain links TRBV2 to TRBJ2-2, with TRBD2 identical over 8 bases. Trimming at V came to 8 bases and at J to 3 bases, leaving 11 bases not matched to a gene. The germline gives CDR1 SNHLY, CDR2 FYNNEI. This CDR3 is 16 amino acids long. CDR3 sequence: CASRRAGGADTGELFF. CDR3 DNA: TGTGCCAGCCGGAGGGCGGGGGGTGCCGACACCGGGGAGCTGTTTTTT.